The 6 T cell receptor beta chains below were found in one sample sequenced in a study of post-analysis software for immune sequencing data. These receptors have no known antigen. The study, taken as a whole, reports: Controls had lower frequencies than patients of 4 or 5 TRBV segments, which included TRBV5-6, TRBV5-1 and TRBV20-1.

Unique molecular identifiers were carried by the TCR beta cDNA libraries. TCRdb passed the PCR reads through MiXCR, listing each CDR3 protein once. This table has about 540,000 distinct CDR3 sequences, approximately 34% appearing once. What was sequenced was blood. The receptor source for this set is a girl aged 2 to 17 with multiple sclerosis.

This clonotype was recorded at least ten times. The V and J genes are TRBV20-1 and TRBJ2-5; D is ambiguous. Germline assignment: CDR1 DFQATT and CDR2 SNEGSKA (reference sequence). With 3 bases removed from V and 11 bases from J, the gap between germline ends came to 13 bases. The CDR3 is 11 residues long. CDR3 in amino acids: CSASPALRQYF. The CDR3 DNA reads TGCAGTGCTAGTCCAGCGCTTCGGCAGTACTTC.

This clonotype occurred once. The V and J genes are TRBV12-3 or TRBV12-4 and TRBJ1-1; perhaps TRBD1 as D (5 bases). The CDR3 totals 16 residues. V was shortened by 7 bases and J by 5 bases, with 23 bases between the two germline ends. CDR3 nucleotides: TGTGCCAGCAATCCATGGGGAGGGGTGAGCGAGACTGAAGCTTTCTTT. As protein: CASNPWGGVSETEAFF.

This clonotype has only a few counts. The CDR3 loop reads CASSHSGTSGGSDNEQFF. In DNA, the CDR3 is TGCGCCAGCTCCCACTCCGGGACTAGCGGGGGTTCAGACAATGAGCAGTTCTTC. The chain is built from TRBV5-1 and TRBJ2-1; 14 bases map to TRBD2. The germline gives CDR1 SGHRS, CDR2 YFSETQ. The V gene end was trimmed by 7 bases and the J gene end by 5 bases; junction bases not matched to a gene: 14. This CDR3 is built from 18 residues. Together with reference TRBV5-1 and TRBJ2-1, the CDR3 gives the full variable domain: KAGVTQTPRYLIKTRGQQVTLSCSPISGHRSVSWYQQTPGQGLQFLFEYFSETQRNKGNFPGRFSGRQFSNSRSEMNVSTLELGDSALYLCASSHSGTSGGSDNEQFFGPGTRLTVL.

About this clonotype itself: Since the CDR3 does not end with the conserved phenylalanine or tryptophan, this likely comes from a read error. The chain couples TRBV6-1 to TRBJ2-7; possible D gene TRBD2, 5 bases. Germline lookup yields CDR1 MNHNS and CDR2 SASEGT. The CDR3 spans 14 residues. V gave up 6 bases and J gave up 3 bases, with 15 bases separating them. CDR3 region: CASRRATKFYEQYC. The CDR3 DNA is TGTGCCAGCAGAAGGGCGACTAAATTCTACGAGCAGTACTGC.

The V and J genes are TRBV7-9 and TRBJ1-3, with D possibly matching TRBD1 (5 bases). Trimming cost V 3 bases and J 3 bases, with 6 bases left between them. Germline loops: CDR1 SEHNR, CDR2 FQNEAQ (reference sequence). This CDR3 spans 13 amino acids. CDR3 coding DNA: TGTGCCAGCAGCTTCCAGGGTGGAAACACCATATATTTT. It is translated as CASSFQGGNTIYF. Filled out from reference TRBV7-9 and TRBJ1-3, the complete variable domain reads DTGVSQNPRHKITKRGQNVTFRCDPISEHNRLYWYRQTLGQGPEFLTYFQNEAQLEKSRLLSDRFSAERPKGSFSTLEIQRTEQGDSAMYLCASSFQGGNTIYFGEGSWLTVV.

In this sample, this clonotype turned up a few times. The rearrangement uses TRBV6-2 or TRBV6-3 and TRBJ2-3; TRBD2 aligns across 7 bases. V shed 8 bases, J shed 1 base, and the junction held 12 bases outside the gene matches. The germline V gene has CDR1 MNHEY and CDR2 SVGEGT. There are 16 residues in the CDR3. This CDR3 is CASDVGLLAGTDTQYF. CDR3 in DNA: TGTGCCAGCGATGTCGGACTTCTAGCGGGCACAGATACGCAGTATTTT.